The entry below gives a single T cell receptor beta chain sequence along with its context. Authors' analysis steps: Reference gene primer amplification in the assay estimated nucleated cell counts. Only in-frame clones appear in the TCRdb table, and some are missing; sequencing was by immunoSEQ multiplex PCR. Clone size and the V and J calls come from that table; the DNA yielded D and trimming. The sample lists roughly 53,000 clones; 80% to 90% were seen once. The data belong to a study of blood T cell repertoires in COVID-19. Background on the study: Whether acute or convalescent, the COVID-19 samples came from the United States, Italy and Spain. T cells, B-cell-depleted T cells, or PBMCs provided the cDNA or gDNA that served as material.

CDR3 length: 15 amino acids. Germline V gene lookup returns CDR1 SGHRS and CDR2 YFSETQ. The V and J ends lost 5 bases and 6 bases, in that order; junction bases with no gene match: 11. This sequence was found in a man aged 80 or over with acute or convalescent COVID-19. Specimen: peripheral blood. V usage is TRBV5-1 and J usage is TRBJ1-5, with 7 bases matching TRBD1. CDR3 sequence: CASRPTTGRFQPQHF. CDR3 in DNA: TGCGCCAGCAGGCCGACGACAGGGAGGTTTCAGCCCCAGCATTTT.